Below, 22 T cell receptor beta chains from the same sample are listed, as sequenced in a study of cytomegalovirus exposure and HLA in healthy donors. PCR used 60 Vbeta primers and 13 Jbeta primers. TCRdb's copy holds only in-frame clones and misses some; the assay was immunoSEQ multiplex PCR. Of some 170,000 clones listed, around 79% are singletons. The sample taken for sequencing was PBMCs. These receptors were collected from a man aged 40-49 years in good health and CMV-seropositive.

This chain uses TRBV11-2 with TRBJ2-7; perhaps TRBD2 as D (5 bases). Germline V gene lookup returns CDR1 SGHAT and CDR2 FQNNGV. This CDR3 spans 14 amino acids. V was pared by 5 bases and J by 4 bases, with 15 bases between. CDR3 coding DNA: TGTGCCAGCAGCCCGGCGGCTAGCAGGTACGAGCAGTACTTC. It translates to CASSPAASRYEQYF.

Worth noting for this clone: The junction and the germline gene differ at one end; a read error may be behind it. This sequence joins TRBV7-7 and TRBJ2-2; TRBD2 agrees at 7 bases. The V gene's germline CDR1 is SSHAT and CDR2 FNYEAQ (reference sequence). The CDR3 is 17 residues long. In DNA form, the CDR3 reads TGTGCTAGCAGCTCCCCCTTGTGGGAGGGTTGTACCGGGGAGCTGTTTTTT. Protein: CASSSPLWEGCTGELFF.

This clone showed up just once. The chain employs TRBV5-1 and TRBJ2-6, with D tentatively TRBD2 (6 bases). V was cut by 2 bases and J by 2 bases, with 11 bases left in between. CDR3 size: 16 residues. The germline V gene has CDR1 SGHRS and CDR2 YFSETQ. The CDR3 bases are TGCGCCAGCAGCTTTGTAGCGGTACCTGGGGCCAACGTCCTGACTTTC. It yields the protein CASSFVAVPGANVLTF.

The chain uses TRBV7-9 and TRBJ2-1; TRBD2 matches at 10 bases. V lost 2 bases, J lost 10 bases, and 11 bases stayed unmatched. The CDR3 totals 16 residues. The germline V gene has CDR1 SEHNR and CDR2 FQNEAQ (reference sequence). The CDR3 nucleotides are TGTGCCAGCAGCTTATCTGACTTAGCGGGAGGAGGAGAGCAGTTCTTC. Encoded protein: CASSLSDLAGGGEQFF.

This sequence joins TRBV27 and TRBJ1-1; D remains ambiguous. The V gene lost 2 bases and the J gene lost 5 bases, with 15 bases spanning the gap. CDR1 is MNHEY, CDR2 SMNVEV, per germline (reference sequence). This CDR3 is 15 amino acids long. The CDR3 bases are TGTGCCAGCAGTTTAAACAGCCCGCTCGTGACTGAAGCTTTCTTT. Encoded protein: CASSLNSPLVTEAFF.

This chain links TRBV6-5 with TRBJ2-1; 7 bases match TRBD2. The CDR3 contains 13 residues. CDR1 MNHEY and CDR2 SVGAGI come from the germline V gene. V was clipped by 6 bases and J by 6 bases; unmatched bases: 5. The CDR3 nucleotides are TGTGCCAGCAGACCCCCGGGAGGCAATGAGCAGTTCTTC. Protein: CASRPPGGNEQFF.

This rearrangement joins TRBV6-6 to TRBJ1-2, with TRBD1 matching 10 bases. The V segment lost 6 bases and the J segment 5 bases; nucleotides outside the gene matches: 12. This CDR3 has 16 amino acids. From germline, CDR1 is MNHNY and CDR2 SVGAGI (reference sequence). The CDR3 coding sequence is TGTGCCAGCAGAGAACCGGGACAGGGGAGGGGTTATGGCTACACCTTC. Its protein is CASREPGQGRGYGYTF.

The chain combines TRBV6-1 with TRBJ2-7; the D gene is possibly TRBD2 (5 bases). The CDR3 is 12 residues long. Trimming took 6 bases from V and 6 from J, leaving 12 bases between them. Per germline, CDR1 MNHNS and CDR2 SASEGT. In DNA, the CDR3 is TGTGCCAGCAGCGGGGAGACCGCCGAGCAGTACTTC. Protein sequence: CASSGETAEQYF.

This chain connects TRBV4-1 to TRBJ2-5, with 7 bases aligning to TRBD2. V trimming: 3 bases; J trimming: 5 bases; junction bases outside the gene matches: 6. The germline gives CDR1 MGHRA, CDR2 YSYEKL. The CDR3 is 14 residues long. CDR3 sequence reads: CASSHVTSFETQYF. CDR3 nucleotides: TGCGCCAGCAGCCACGTGACTAGCTTTGAGACCCAGTACTTC.

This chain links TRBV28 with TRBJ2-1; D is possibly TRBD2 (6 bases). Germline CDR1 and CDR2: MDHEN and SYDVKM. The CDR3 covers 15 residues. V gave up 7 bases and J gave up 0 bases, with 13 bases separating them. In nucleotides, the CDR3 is TGTGCCAGCATTTCTGGGAGGAGCTCCTACAATGAGCAGTTCTTC. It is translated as CASISGRSSYNEQFF.

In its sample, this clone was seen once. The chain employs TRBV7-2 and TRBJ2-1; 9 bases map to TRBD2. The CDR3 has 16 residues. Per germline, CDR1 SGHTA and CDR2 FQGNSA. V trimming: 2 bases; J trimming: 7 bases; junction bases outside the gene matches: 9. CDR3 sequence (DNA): TGTGCCAGCAGCTTATTCGCGGGAGGGCCTGGGAATGAGCAGTTCTTC. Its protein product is CASSLFAGGPGNEQFF.

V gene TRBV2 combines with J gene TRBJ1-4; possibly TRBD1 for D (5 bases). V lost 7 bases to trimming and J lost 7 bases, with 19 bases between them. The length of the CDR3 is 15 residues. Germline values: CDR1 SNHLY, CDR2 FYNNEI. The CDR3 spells CASTSYRMRGEKLFF. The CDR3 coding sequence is TGTGCCAGCACATCTTACAGGATGCGCGGTGAAAAACTGTTTTTT.

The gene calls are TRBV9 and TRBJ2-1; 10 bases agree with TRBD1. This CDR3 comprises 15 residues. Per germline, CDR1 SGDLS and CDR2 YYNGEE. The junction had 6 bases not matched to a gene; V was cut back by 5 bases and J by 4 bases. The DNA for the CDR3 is TGTGCCAGCAGTAGACAGGGGGCGGAGTACAATGAGCAGTTCTTC. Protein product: CASSRQGAEYNEQFF. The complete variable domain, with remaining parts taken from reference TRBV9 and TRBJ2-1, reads DSGVTQTPKHLITATGQRVTLRCSPRSGDLSVYWYQQSLDQGLQFLIQYYNGEERAKGNILERFSAQQFPDLHSELNLSSLELGDSALYFCASSRQGAEYNEQFFGPGTRLTVL.

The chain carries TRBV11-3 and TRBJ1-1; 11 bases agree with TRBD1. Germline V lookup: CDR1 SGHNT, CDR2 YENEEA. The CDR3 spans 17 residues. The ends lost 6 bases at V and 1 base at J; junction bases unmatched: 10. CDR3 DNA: TGTGCCAGCAGTCTGGACAGGGGGCGCCCAACGAACACTGAAGCTTTCTTT. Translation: CASSLDRGRPTNTEAFF.

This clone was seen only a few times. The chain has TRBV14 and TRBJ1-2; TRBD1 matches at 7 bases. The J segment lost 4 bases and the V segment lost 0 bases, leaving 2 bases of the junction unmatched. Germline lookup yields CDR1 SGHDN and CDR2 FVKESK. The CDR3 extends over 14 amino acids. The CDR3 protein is CASSQDTGVYGYTF. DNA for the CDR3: TGTGCCAGCAGCCAAGATACAGGGGTCTATGGCTACACCTTC.

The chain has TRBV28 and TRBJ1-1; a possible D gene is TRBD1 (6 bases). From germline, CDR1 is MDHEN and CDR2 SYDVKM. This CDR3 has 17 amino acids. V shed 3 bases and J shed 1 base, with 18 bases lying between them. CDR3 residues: CASSFSPGQRENTEAFF. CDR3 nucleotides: TGTGCCAGCAGTTTCTCGCCGGGACAAAGGGAGAACACTGAAGCTTTCTTT.

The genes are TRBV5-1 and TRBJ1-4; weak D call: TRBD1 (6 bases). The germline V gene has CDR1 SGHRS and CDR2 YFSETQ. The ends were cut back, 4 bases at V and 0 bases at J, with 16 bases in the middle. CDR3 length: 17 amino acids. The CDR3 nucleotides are TGCGCCAGCAGCAAAGGACAGTTTGCTGCAACTAATGAAAAACTGTTTTTT. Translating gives CASSKGQFAATNEKLFF.

The chain's CDR3 is CASSMVGTGGSSTEAFF. CDR3 coding DNA: TGTGCCAGTAGTATGGTGGGGACAGGGGGCTCAAGCACTGAAGCTTTCTTT. J is TRBJ1-1 and V is TRBV19; TRBD1 matches 12 bases. V lost 3 bases to trimming and J lost 4 bases; unmatched junction nucleotides: 9. Germline CDR1 LNHDA, CDR2 SQIVND (reference sequence). The CDR3 sequence is 17 residues long. Filled out from reference TRBV19 and TRBJ1-1, the complete variable domain reads DGGITQSPKYLFRKEGQNVTLSCEQNLNHDAMYWYRQDPGQGLRLIYYSQIVNDFQKGDIAEGYSVSREKKESFPLTVTSAQKNPTAFYLCASSMVGTGGSSTEAFFGQGTRLTVV.

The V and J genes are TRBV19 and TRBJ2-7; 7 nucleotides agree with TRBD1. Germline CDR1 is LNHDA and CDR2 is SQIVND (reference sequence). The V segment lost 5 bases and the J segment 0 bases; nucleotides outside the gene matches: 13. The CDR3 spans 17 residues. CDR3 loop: CASSHLNRGAGSYEQYF. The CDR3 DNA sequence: TGTGCCAGTAGTCACCTTAACAGGGGCGCTGGCTCCTACGAGCAGTACTTC.

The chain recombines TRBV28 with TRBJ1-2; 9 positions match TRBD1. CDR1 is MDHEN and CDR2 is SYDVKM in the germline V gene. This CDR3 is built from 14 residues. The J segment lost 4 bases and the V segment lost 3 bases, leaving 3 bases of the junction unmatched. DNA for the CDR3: TGTGCCAGCAGTTTGGGACAGGGTGGCTATGGCTACACCTTC. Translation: CASSLGQGGYGYTF.

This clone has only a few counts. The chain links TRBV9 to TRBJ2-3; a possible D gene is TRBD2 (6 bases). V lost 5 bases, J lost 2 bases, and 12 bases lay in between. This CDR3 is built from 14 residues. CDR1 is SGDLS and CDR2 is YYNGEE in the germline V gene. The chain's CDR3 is CASRGPSDTDTQYF. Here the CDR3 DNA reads TGTGCCAGCAGGGGGCCTAGCGACACAGATACGCAGTATTTT.

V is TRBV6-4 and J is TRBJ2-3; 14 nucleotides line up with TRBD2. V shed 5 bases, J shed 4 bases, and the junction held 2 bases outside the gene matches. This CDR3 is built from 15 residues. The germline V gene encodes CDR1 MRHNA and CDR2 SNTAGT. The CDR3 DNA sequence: TGTGCCAGCAGTCGACTAGCGGGAGGGCCAGATACGCAGTATTTT. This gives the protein CASSRLAGGPDTQYF.